This T cell receptor (beta chain) was sequenced for a study of cytomegalovirus exposure and HLA in healthy donors. Study summary: Most donors, approximately 82% of a few hundred genotyped, fell in the Caucasian-associated ancestry cluster. Regarding the study as a whole: The study found most TCR sequences rare, yet found some public TCRs in many donors. Presence/absence analyses assumed roughly uniform sequencing depth across donors.

PCR was performed using 60 Vbeta and 13 Jbeta primers. Here immunoSEQ multiplex PCR was the method, and the copy in TCRdb shows in-frame clones only, minus some. This table has 87,000 or so clones, 77% appearing once. Germline V gives CDR1 GTSNPN, CDR2 SVGIG (reference sequence). The V end was cut by 0 bases, the J end by 13 bases, with 16 bases between. The CDR3 sequence is 14 residues long. Healthy bone marrow donors supplied every sample. With respect to this clone: Antigen specificity is unknown.

The sequencing input was PBMCs. The gene calls are TRBV30 and TRBJ1-6; D not certain. The source of this sequence is a woman aged 40 to 49 in good health and CMV-seronegative. This CDR3 reads CAWSVLETEVPLHF. The DNA of the CDR3 is TGTGCCTGGAGTGTACTAGAGACCGAGGTGCCCCTCCACTTT.